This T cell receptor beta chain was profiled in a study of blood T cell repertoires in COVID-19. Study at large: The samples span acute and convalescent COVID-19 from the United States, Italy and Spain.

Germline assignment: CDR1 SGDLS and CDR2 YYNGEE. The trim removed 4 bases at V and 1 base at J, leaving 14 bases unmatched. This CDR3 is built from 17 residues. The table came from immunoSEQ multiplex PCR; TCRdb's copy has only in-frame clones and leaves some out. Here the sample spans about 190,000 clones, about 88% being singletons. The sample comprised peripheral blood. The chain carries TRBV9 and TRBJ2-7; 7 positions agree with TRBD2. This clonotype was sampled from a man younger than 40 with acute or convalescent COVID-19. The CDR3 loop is CASSPGGLQRRSYEQYF. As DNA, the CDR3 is TGTGCCAGCAGCCCCGGGGGACTACAGCGTAGGTCCTACGAGCAGTACTTC.